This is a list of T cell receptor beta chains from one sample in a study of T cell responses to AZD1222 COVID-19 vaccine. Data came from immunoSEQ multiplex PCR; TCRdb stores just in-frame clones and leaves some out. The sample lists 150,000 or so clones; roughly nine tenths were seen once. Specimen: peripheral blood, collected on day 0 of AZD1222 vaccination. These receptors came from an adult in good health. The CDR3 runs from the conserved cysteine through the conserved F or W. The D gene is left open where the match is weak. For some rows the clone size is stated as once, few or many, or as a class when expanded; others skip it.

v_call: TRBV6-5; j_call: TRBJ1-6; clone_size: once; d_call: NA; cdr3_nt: TGTGCCAGCTTCCGGGGCTTGGCCTCACCCCTCCACTTT; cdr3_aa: CASFRGLASPLHF
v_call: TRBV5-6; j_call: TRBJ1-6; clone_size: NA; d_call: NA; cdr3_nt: TGTGCCAGCAGCTTGCCCCAGGGGACCGGTTCACCCCTCCACTTT; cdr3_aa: CASSLPQGTGSPLHF
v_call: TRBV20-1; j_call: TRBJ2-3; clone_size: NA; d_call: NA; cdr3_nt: TGCAGTGCGCCGAAGGTGGATACGCAGTATTTT; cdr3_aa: CSAPKVDTQYF
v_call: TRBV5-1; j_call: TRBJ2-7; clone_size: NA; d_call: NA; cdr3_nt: TGCGCCAGCAGCTTGGGGGAACTTACAGGGCGGCAGTACTTC; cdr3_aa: CASSLGELTGRQYF
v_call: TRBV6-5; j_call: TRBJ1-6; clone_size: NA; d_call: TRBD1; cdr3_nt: TGTGCCAGCAGTAACAGGGGGGAATCGCCCCTCCACTTT; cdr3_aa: CASSNRGESPLHF
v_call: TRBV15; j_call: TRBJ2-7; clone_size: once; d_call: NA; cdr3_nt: TGTGCCACCAGCAGAGATCAGTCTTTCTACGAGCAGTACTTC; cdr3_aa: CATSRDQSFYEQYF
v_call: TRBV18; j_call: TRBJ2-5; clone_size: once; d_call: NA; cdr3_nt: TGTGCCAGCTCACCACCGGCTAGCTCAGAGACCCAGTACTTC; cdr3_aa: CASSPPASSETQYF
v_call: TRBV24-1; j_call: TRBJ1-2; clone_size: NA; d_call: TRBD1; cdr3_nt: TGTGCCATACGACAGGGGATTAACTATGGCTACACCTTC; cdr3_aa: CAIRQGINYGYTF
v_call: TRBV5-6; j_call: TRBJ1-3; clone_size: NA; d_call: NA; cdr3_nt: TGTGCCAGCAGCTTCGAGGGTTTGGCTGGAAACACCATATATTTT; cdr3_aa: CASSFEGLAGNTIYF
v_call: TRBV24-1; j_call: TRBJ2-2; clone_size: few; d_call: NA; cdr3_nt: TGTGCCACCGCAGACGGGGTCACCGGGGAGCTGTTTTTT; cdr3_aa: CATADGVTGELFF
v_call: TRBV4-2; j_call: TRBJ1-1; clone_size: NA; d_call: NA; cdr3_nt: TGTGCCAGCAGCCAAGGGGGATCGAACACTGAAGCTTTCTTT; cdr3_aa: CASSQGGSNTEAFF
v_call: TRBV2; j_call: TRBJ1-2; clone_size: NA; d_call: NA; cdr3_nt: TGTGCCAGCAGTGGAGGGGATGGTATCTATGGCTACACCTTC; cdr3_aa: CASSGGDGIYGYTF
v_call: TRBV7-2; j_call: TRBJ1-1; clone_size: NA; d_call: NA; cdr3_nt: TGTGCCAGCAGCTTCGACCCCCGCGCTGAAGCTTTCTTT; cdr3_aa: CASSFDPRAEAFF
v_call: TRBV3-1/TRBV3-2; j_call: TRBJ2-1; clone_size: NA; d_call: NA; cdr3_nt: TGTGCCAGCAGCCAAGACCCGTCCGGGGGCTCTTCTGAGCAGTTCTTC; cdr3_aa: CASSQDPSGGSSEQFF
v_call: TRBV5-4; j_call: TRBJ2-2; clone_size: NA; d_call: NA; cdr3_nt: TGTGCCAGCAGCTTGGTTGGCACCGGGGAGCTGTTTTTT; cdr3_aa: CASSLVGTGELFF
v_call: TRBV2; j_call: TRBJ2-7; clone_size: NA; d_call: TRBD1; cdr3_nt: TGTGCCAGCAGTACCGGGACAGGGGACTACGAGCAGTACTTC; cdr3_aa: CASSTGTGDYEQYF
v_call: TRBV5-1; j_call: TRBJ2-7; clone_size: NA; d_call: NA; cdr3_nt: TGCGCCAGCAGCCCACAGGGTAGCGCCTACGAGCAGTACTTC; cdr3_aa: CASSPQGSAYEQYF
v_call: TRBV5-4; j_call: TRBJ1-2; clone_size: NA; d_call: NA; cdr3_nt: TGTGCCAGCAGCTGGGGGCAGGGCTACGATGGCTACACCTTC; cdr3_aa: CASSWGQGYDGYTF
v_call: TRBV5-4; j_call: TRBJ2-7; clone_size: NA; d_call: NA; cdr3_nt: TGTGCCAGCAGCTTGGATTTGGCAGGGGCAGGGTACGAGCAGTACTTC; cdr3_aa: CASSLDLAGAGYEQYF
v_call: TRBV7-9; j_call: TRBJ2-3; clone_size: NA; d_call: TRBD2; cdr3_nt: TGTGCCAGCAGCGCCGGGACTAGACCTAGCACAGATACGCAGTATTTT; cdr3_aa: CASSAGTRPSTDTQYF
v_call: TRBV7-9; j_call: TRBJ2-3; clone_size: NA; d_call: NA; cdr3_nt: TGTGCCAGCAGCTTAGAGAGTAGAGCAGATACGCAGTATTTT; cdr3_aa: CASSLESRADTQYF
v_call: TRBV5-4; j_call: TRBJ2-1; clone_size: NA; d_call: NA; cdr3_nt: TGTGCCAGCAGCTTAACAGCGGGCAATGAGCAGTTCTTC; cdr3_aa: CASSLTAGNEQFF
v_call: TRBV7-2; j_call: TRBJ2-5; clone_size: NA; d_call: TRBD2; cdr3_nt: TGTGCCAGCAGCCCATGGACTAGCGTAGACCAAGAGACCCAGTACTTC; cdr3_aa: CASSPWTSVDQETQYF
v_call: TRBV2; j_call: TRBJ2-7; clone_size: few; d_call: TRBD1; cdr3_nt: TGTGCCAGCAGCCGACAGGGCTACGAGCAGTACTTC; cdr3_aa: CASSRQGYEQYF
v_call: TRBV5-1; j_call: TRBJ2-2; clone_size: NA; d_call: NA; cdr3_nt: TGCGCCAGCAGCTTGGCCCACACCGGGGAGCTGTTTTTT; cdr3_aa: CASSLAHTGELFF
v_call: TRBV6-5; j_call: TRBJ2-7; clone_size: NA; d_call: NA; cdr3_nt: TGTGCCAGCAGTTCGACAGGTCCCTACGAGCAGTACTTC; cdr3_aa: CASSSTGPYEQYF
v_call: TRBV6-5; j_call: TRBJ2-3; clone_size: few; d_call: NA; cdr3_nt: TGTGCCAGCAGTTACGGGCGCACTTTCGCCACAGATACGCAGTATTTT; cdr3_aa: CASSYGRTFATDTQYF
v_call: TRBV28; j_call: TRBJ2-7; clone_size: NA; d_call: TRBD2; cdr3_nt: TGTGCCAGCAGTTCCCTGGGAGCGGGGGCCTACGAGCAGTACTTC; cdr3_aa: CASSSLGAGAYEQYF
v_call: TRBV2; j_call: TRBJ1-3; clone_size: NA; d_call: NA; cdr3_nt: TGTGCCAGCAGGGGACACAGCTCTGGAAACACCATATATTTT; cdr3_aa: CASRGHSSGNTIYF
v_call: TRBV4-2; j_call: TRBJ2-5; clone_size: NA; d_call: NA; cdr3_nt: TGTGCCAGCAGCCAAGAGGGCCTATCTCAAGAGACCCAGTACTTC; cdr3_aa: CASSQEGLSQETQYF
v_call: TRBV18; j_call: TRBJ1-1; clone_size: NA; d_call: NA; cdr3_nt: TGTGCCAGCTCACCTTCATGGGGCAGCATGAACACTGAAGCTTTCTTT; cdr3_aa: CASSPSWGSMNTEAFF
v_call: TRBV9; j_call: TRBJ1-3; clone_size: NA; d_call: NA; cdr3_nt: TGTGCCAGCAGCGTAGCAGGAAGCTCTGGAAACACCATATATTTT; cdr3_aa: CASSVAGSSGNTIYF
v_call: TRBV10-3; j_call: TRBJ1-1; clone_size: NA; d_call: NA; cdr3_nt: TGTGCCGCCGCACAGGGAAGGACTGAAGCTTTCTTT; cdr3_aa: CAAAQGRTEAFF
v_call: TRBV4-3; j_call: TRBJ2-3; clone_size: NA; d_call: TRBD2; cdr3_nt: TGCGCCAGCAGCCTGCGACTAGCGGGGGGGCCGACAGATACGCAGTATTTT; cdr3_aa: CASSLRLAGGPTDTQYF
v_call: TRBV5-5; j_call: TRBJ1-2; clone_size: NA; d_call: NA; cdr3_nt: TGTGCCAGCAGCCTGATACTGCGGGCGGAGAGAGGCTACACCTTC; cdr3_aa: CASSLILRAERGYTF
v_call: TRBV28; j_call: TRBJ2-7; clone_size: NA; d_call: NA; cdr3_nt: TGTGCCAGCAGAGACGGGGGATCGATCGAGCAGTACTTC; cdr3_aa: CASRDGGSIEQYF
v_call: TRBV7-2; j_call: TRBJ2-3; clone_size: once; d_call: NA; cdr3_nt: TGTGCCAGCAGCTTCGGGGACCGGCCAGATACGCAGTATTTT; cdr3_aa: CASSFGDRPDTQYF